A single sample is the source of the 20 T cell receptor beta chains below, sequenced in a study of blood T cell repertoires in COVID-19. Profiling relied on immunoSEQ multiplex PCR, and the TCRdb table lists in-frame clones only, not all of them. This sample carries some 350,000 clones, roughly 86% of them seen once, and the ten largest clones take around 7.9%. Material for sequencing was peripheral blood. These TCRs come from a woman aged 65 to 85 with COVID-19, enrolled during active disease.

This sequence joins TRBV7-3 and TRBJ1-1, with 7 bases matching TRBD1. V lost 5 bases to trimming and J lost 1 base; unmatched junction nucleotides: 4. The CDR3 is 14 amino acids. Germline values: CDR1 SGHTA, CDR2 FQGTGA. The CDR3 DNA reads TGTGCCAGCAGCCCAACAGGGGCGAACACTGAAGCTTTCTTT. This sequence encodes CASSPTGANTEAFF.

A single count supports this clone. The V call is TRBV10-3, the J call TRBJ2-2; possible D gene TRBD2, 6 bases. Trimming pared 6 bases from V and 0 bases from J, leaving 11 bases between. CDR1 and CDR2 from the germline V gene are ENHRY and SYGVKD. CDR3 size: 15 residues. The CDR3: CAIRRAGSNTGELFF. CDR3 in DNA: TGTGCCATCAGGAGGGCGGGGTCGAACACCGGGGAGCTGTTTTTT.

J is TRBJ1-1 and V is TRBV5-4; maybe TRBD1 (6 bases). Germline CDR1 is SGHNT and CDR2 is YYREEE (reference sequence). V dropped 2 bases and J dropped 0 bases, with 14 bases sitting between them. This CDR3 comprises 16 residues. The CDR3 spells CASSLGGAFMNTEAFF. The CDR3 bases are TGTGCCAGCAGCTTAGGGGGGGCTTTTATGAACACTGAAGCTTTCTTT.

V usage is TRBV4-1 and J usage is TRBJ1-2; 7 bases line up with TRBD1. CDR3 length: 16 amino acids. V lost 3 bases, J lost 6 bases, and 13 bases stayed unmatched. Germline assignment: CDR1 MGHRA and CDR2 YSYEKL. The CDR3 bases are TGCGCCAGCAGCCATTTGAACAGGGGTATTAGGGATGGCTACACCTTC. Encoded protein: CASSHLNRGIRDGYTF.

Only one count was recorded for this clone. The rearrangement uses TRBV7-8 and TRBJ2-7, with D possibly being TRBD1 (5 bases). Trimming took off 4 bases at V and 0 bases at J, with 7 bases between the two ends. The CDR3 length is 13 residues. Germline CDR1 SGHVS, CDR2 FQNEAQ. CDR3 amino acids: CASSSRVSYEQYF. The CDR3 DNA sequence: TGTGCCAGCAGCTCCAGGGTCTCCTACGAGCAGTACTTC.

This clone was detected only once. CDR3 in amino acids: CASSSYTGSYTF. The CDR3, as DNA: TGTGCCAGCAGCTCCTATACGGGTAGCTACACCTTC. The chain carries TRBV9 and TRBJ1-2; D gene unclear. There are 12 residues in the CDR3. The germline CDR1 and CDR2 sequences are SGDLS and YYNGEE. With 4 bases removed from V and 9 bases from J, the gap between germline ends came to 13 bases.

The V call is TRBV5-1, the J call TRBJ2-3, with D tentatively TRBD2 (5 bases). The V end lost 4 bases, the J end lost 0 bases, and 12 bases lay between the germline ends. In germline, CDR1 is SGHRS, CDR2 YFSETQ. The length of the CDR3 is 15 residues. CDR3 nucleotides: TGCGCCAGCAGCGAGGACTCGCCTAGCACAGATACGCAGTATTTT. Protein: CASSEDSPSTDTQYF.

The chain is built from TRBV7-9 and TRBJ1-4; maybe TRBD1 (6 bases). The V end lost 5 bases, the J end lost 3 bases, and 25 bases lay between the germline ends. The CDR3 is made up of 19 amino acids. Per the germline V gene, CDR1 is SEHNR and CDR2 is FQNEAQ (reference sequence). Written as DNA, the CDR3 is TGTGCCAGCAGCCTCCCCCGGGACACTGTTTTATGGTCTAATGAAAAACTGTTTTTT. It specifies CASSLPRDTVLWSNEKLFF.

This chain links TRBV5-6 with TRBJ2-5; TRBD1 aligns across 10 bases. Germline V gene lookup returns CDR1 SGHDT and CDR2 YYEEEE. The CDR3 sequence is 14 residues long. Germline trimming cut 3 bases from V and 5 bases from J; bases unmatched to any gene: 4. The CDR3 reads CASSWTGGRETQYF. The CDR3 DNA reads TGTGCCAGCAGCTGGACAGGGGGTCGGGAGACCCAGTACTTC.

The V gene is TRBV11-2, the J gene TRBJ1-2; D may be TRBD1 (5 bases). Per the germline V gene, CDR1 is SGHAT and CDR2 is FQNNGV. V was clipped by 3 bases and J by 9 bases, with 17 bases between them. CDR3 size: 14 residues. The CDR3 coding sequence is TGTGCCAGCAGCTTGGACATCCTTGCGAGAAGCTACACCTTC. Its protein product is CASSLDILARSYTF.

The rearrangement links TRBV7-9 to TRBJ2-5; possible D gene TRBD2, 6 bases. Germline V gene data show CDR1 as SEHNR and CDR2 as FQNEAQ (reference sequence). There are 13 residues in the CDR3. The V and J ends lost 6 bases and 5 bases respectively, with 13 bases between them. CDR3 nucleotides: TGTGCCAGCAGTTCCTGGGCGGGGGAGACCCAGTACTTC. It yields the protein CASSSWAGETQYF.

The chain couples TRBV5-1 to TRBJ1-1; possibly TRBD1 for D (5 bases). CDR1 is SGHRS, CDR2 YFSETQ, per germline. The V gene lost 0 bases and the J gene lost 3 bases, with 15 bases spanning the gap. The CDR3 extends over 16 amino acids. The CDR3 region is CASSLVGWGGDTEAFF. The DNA for the CDR3 is TGCGCCAGCAGCTTGGTTGGCTGGGGGGGTGACACTGAAGCTTTCTTT.

The chain links TRBV5-6 to TRBJ2-7; D is perhaps TRBD2 (6 bases). This CDR3 is built from 15 residues. CDR1 is SGHDT, CDR2 YYEEEE, per germline. The ends were cut back, 4 bases at V and 2 bases at J, with 16 bases in the middle. This CDR3 reads CASSRFTGSPYEQYF. The CDR3 bases are TGTGCCAGCAGCCGTTTTACCGGGAGCCCCTACGAGCAGTACTTC.

This clone has a handful of counts. This sequence joins TRBV6-2 or TRBV6-3 and TRBJ1-2, with TRBD1 as a possible D gene (5 bases). The CDR3 totals 14 residues. The V gene lost 6 bases and the J gene lost 3 bases, with 14 bases spanning the gap. The germline V gene encodes CDR1 MNHEY and CDR2 SVGEGT. The CDR3 reads CASSQQGAYYGYTF. The DNA of the CDR3 is TGTGCCAGCAGCCAACAAGGGGCCTACTATGGCTACACCTTC.

The chain has TRBV5-1 and TRBJ2-5; D uncertain. Looked up from germline, CDR1 is SGHRS and CDR2 is YFSETQ. V was trimmed by 4 bases and J by 4 bases, leaving 11 bases between them. This CDR3 has 13 residues. CDR3 nucleotides: TGCGCCAGCAGCCTACAACCGGGAGAGACCCAGTACTTC. Its protein product is CASSLQPGETQYF.

The rearrangement joins TRBV27 to TRBJ2-7; 10 bases are shared with TRBD1. CDR3 size: 15 residues. The ends lost 6 bases at V and 1 base at J; junction bases unmatched: 6. CDR1 MNHEY and CDR2 SMNVEV come from the germline V gene (reference sequence). CDR3 amino acids: CASSLSGQGSYEQYF. The CDR3, as DNA: TGTGCCAGCAGCCTATCGGGACAGGGGTCCTACGAGCAGTACTTC.

This chain uses TRBV27 with TRBJ1-2; 7 bases map to TRBD1. Germline V CDR1 and CDR2: MNHEY, SMNVEV (reference sequence). CDR3 size: 15 residues. The V and J ends lost 5 bases and 2 bases, in that order; junction bases with no gene match: 8. The CDR3 sequence: CASSPKQGPNYGYTF. In DNA form, the CDR3 reads TGTGCCAGCAGTCCGAAACAGGGGCCCAACTATGGCTACACCTTC.

The count of this clone is one. The V call is TRBV24-1, the J call TRBJ2-3, with 14 positions matching TRBD2. V gave up 4 bases and J gave up 5 bases; unmatched junction bases: 7. The CDR3 is made up of 17 amino acids. Germline V gene data show CDR1 as KGHDR and CDR2 as SFDVKD. DNA of the CDR3: TGTGCCACCAGTGACACTACCGGGACTAGCGGGGGAGATACGCAGTATTTT. It is translated as CATSDTTGTSGGDTQYF.

V usage is TRBV7-2 and J usage is TRBJ1-3, with TRBD1 as a possible D gene (5 bases). CDR1 is SGHTA and CDR2 is FQGNSA in the germline V gene. CDR3 length: 16 amino acids. V was shortened by 7 bases and J by 0 bases, with 16 bases between the two germline ends. The CDR3 loop is CASTPGGGSSGNTIYF. The DNA for the CDR3 is TGTGCCAGCACCCCCGGGGGAGGGTCCTCTGGAAACACCATATATTTT.

This clone was recorded only once. This chain links TRBV3-1 (or the pseudogene TRBV3-2) with TRBJ1-5; unclear D gene. Trimming removed 1 base from V and 11 bases from J, with 6 bases in between. This CDR3 has 11 amino acids. Germline V CDR1 and CDR2: LGHDT, YNNKEL (reference sequence). This chain's CDR3 is CASSQGGTQHF. The CDR3 DNA follows: TGTGCCAGCAGCCAAGGAGGGACCCAGCATTTT.